This is a list of T cell receptor beta chains from one sample in a study of blood T cells in healthy people across ages. TCRdb re-derived calls from the 5' RACE reads in MiXCR, one entry per CDR3 protein. The data contain 1.5 million to 2 million distinct CDR3 sequences, approximately 39% of them singletons. Sequenced sample: blood. Receptors originate from a human donor in good health. Both conserved end residues are part of each CDR3. D genes are given only for firm matches.

>TRBV4-3|TRBD1
CASSPGGTGGSSEQYF
>TRBV20-1|-
CSAPKGGADTQYF
>TRBV4-1|-
CASSSQGGRDTGELFF
>TRBV6-2/TRBV6-3|-
CASTRLAGPYEQYF
>TRBV7-6|-
CASSLIVWGGKNTEAFF
>TRBV13|-
CASSLGDEGSYYGYTF
>TRBV20-1|-
CSARGRALDVLTF
>TRBV29-1|-
CSARYGGTDTQYF
>TRBV7-2|-
CASSLGPSGGTEAFF
>TRBV20-1|-
CSARGGDVAYGYTF
>TRBV29-1|-
CSVVSGTPYNEQFF
>TRBV11-2|TRBD1
CASSQNTGGGNEQFF
>TRBV6-1|TRBD2
CASSGGLAQYYEQYF
>TRBV5-1|-
CASREGSYGYTF
>TRBV4-3|TRBD1
CASNYGQGTYNEQFF
>TRBV4-3|-
CASSQELHANSEAFF
>TRBV7-2|-
CASSPGAWSGANVLTF
>TRBV10-3|TRBD1
CAITPGQGSYGYTF
>TRBV4-3|TRBD2
CASSPQRGDSETQYF
>TRBV15|-
CATSSRSRDYEQYF
>TRBV12-3/TRBV12-4|-
CASSFGVVSYNEQFF
>TRBV7-2|-
CASSLRMEGYGYTF
>TRBV6-4|-
CASSSLPPPDTQYF
>TRBV20-1|-
CSATGQIDEQYF
>TRBV4-3|TRBD2
CASGRLAGITGELFF
>TRBV7-9|-
CASSLSSGSATNEKLFF
>TRBV7-2|TRBD2
CASSPSGSAADTQYF
>TRBV6-6|-
CASTEIQATNEKLFF
>TRBV11-1|TRBD1
CASSPGTGGPETQYF
>TRBV9|TRBD2
CASSVSGLAGVETQYF
>TRBV10-3|TRBD2
CAISTSGGQETQYF
>TRBV7-2|-
CASSSGGGSYGYTF
>TRBV9|-
CASSERARSYEQYF
>TRBV7-9|-
CASSLRTLQAGRGNTIYF
>TRBV28|TRBD1
CASSRIAGQGAYEQYF
>TRBV20-1|TRBD1
CSAPGQGGTNEKLFF
>TRBV7-3|TRBD1
CASSSAGQGVRGYTF
>TRBV7-2|-
CASSIRLTPTDTQYF
>TRBV15|-
CATSRDEVISEFF
>TRBV5-1|TRBD1
CASSSWGDRGGYTF
>TRBV2|-
CASSDGQDYGYTF
>TRBV29-1|-
CSVGGYMETQYF
>TRBV6-1|-
CVSSDSSPRTDTQYF
>TRBV20-1|-
CSAPRAGVRNEQFF
>TRBV7-2|-
CASSLVVSGHSPLHF
>TRBV3-1|TRBD2
CASSRLAGALRAYEQYF
>TRBV11-3|TRBD1
CASSRGTGGDSGANVLTF
>TRBV5-5|-
CASSLVPGGGEQYF
>TRBV5-1|-
CASSLFTGGAYNEQFF
>TRBV4-2|TRBD1
CASSQGTGGAGANVLTF